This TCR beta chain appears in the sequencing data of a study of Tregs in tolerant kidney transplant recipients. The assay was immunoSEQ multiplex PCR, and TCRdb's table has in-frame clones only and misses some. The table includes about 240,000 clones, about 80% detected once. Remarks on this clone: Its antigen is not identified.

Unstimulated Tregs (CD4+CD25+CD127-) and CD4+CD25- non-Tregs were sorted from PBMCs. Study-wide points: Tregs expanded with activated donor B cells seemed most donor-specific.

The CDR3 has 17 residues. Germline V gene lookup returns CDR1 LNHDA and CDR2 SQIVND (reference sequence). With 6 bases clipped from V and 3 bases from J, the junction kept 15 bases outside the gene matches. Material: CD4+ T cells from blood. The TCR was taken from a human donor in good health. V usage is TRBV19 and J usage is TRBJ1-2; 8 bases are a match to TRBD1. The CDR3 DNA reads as TGTGCCAGTAGGTTTGGACAGGGACTCGGTGGGGACTATGGCTACACCTTC. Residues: CASRFGQGLGGDYGYTF.